Following are 23 T cell receptor beta chains from one sample sequenced in a study of cytomegalovirus exposure and HLA in healthy donors. The PCR made use of 60 Vbeta and 13 Jbeta primers. Profiling relied on immunoSEQ multiplex PCR, and the TCRdb table lists in-frame clones only, not all of them. The sample lists about 140,000 clones, 82% seen once, with around 2.5% in the top ten. The sequencing sample was made of PBMCs. Source of these receptors: a male donor in good health and CMV-seronegative.

The chain uses TRBV7-2 and TRBJ2-7; weak D call: TRBD2 (5 bases). Germline V gene sequence: CDR1 SGHTA, CDR2 FQGNSA. Deletions cut 5 bases from V and 7 bases from J, with 18 bases between. The CDR3 is 14 amino acids. CDR3 region: CASSLLPDSLEQYF. CDR3 nucleotide sequence: TGTGCCAGCAGCCTCCTCCCGGACTCCTTAGAGCAGTACTTC.

This chain connects TRBV27 to TRBJ2-1; a weak D match, TRBD2 (6 bases). The CDR3 runs to 17 residues. Trimming left V 0 bases short and J 0 bases short, with 12 bases between. Germline V gene sequence: CDR1 MNHEY, CDR2 SMNVEV (reference sequence). This CDR3 is CASSLSSGSDSYNEQFF. CDR3 sequence (DNA): TGTGCCAGCAGTTTATCTAGCGGTTCCGACTCCTACAATGAGCAGTTCTTC.

V usage is TRBV5-1 and J usage is TRBJ1-4; TRBD1 might be the D (5 bases). Trimming stripped 4 bases from V and 8 bases from J, with 21 bases between. Germline loops: CDR1 SGHRS, CDR2 YFSETQ. This CDR3 region has 16 residues. The CDR3 sequence: CASSPDGHDMPEKLFF. CDR3 DNA sequence: TGCGCCAGCAGCCCCGACGGACACGACATGCCCGAAAAACTGTTTTTT.

Here the CDR3 DNA reads TGTGCCTGGAGTAGCGTTAGAAGCACAGATACGCAGTATTTT. Translation gives CAWSSVRSTDTQYF. The genes are TRBV30 and TRBJ2-3; D is ambiguous. V lost 2 bases and J lost 0, with 9 bases in between. Germline lookup yields CDR1 GTSNPN and CDR2 SVGIG (reference sequence). The CDR3 extends over 14 amino acids.

This chain links TRBV5-1 with TRBJ2-5, with D possibly being TRBD2 (5 bases). The last part of the DNA fits TRBJ2-7 better; the J call may be wrong. The germline CDR1 and CDR2 sequences are SGHRS and YFSETQ. There are 13 residues in the CDR3. DNA for the CDR3: TGCGCCAGCAGCTTGGGGAGCGGCTACGAGCAGTACTTC. This translates into CASSLGSGYEQYF.

This clone occurred a few times. CDR3 protein: CATSIGTVSYQPQHF. DNA of the CDR3: TGTGCCACCAGCATTGGGACAGTCTCTTACCAGCCCCAGCATTTT. V and J are TRBV15 and TRBJ1-5; TRBD1 agrees at 7 bases. Germline V lookup: CDR1 LNHNV, CDR2 YYDKDF (reference sequence). The CDR3 is 15 amino acids. The junction had 10 bases not matched to a gene; V was cut back by 4 bases and J by 7 bases.

The V and J genes are TRBV15 and TRBJ2-7, with D tentatively TRBD1 (5 bases). The germline gives CDR1 LNHNV, CDR2 YYDKDF (reference sequence). CDR3 length equals 15 residues. The V end was cut by 0 bases, the J end by 0 bases, with 9 bases between. Here the CDR3 reads CATSRDRQSSYEQYF. The CDR3 DNA is TGTGCCACCAGCAGAGATCGACAGTCCTCCTACGAGCAGTACTTC.

The J gene is TRBJ2-6, the V gene TRBV30; TRBD1 matches at 9 bases. With V trimmed by 3 bases and J by 3 bases, 6 bases remained unmatched. The germline gives CDR1 GTSNPN, CDR2 SVGIG (reference sequence). The CDR3 runs 16 residues. The CDR3 nucleotides read TGTGCCTGGAGCCCTACAGGGGGCTATGGGGCCAACGTCCTGACTTTC. This translates into CAWSPTGGYGANVLTF.

The chain employs TRBV4-1 and TRBJ2-1; a possible D gene is TRBD2 (6 bases). There are 16 residues in the CDR3. Trimming removed 1 base at V and 8 bases at J, with 18 bases between. Germline assignment: CDR1 MGHRA and CDR2 YSYEKL. CDR3 loop: CASSQARLGSGDEQFF. In DNA form, the CDR3 reads TGCGCCAGCAGCCAAGCAAGACTAGGCTCTGGAGATGAGCAGTTCTTC.

This clone was picked up one time. V gene TRBV7-9 combines with J gene TRBJ2-2; 9 bases fit TRBD1. The CDR3 has 15 amino acids. V lost 4 bases and J lost 5; bases outside the gene matches: 5. Germline V gives CDR1 SEHNR, CDR2 FQNEAQ (reference sequence). CDR3 nucleotides: TGTGCCAGCAGCTCGGGACAGGGAACGACCGGGGAGCTGTTTTTT. Its translation is CASSSGQGTTGELFF.

The chain carries TRBV5-8 and TRBJ2-7; D remains ambiguous. This CDR3 contains 14 residues. Trimming removed 0 bases from V and 2 bases from J, with 9 bases in between. CDR1 and CDR2 from the germline V gene are SGHTS and YDEGEE. The CDR3 DNA sequence: TGTGCCAGCAGCTTGGGACTGGAAGCCTACGAGCAGTACTTC. Translated: CASSLGLEAYEQYF.

This clone was seen a few times. This rearrangement joins TRBV4-3 to TRBJ2-2; 9 positions match TRBD2. The CDR3 has 18 residues. The germline CDR1 and CDR2 sequences are LGHNA and YSLEER. Germline trimming cut 2 bases from V and 5 bases from J; bases unmatched to any gene: 12. CDR3 sequence reads: CASSQWLAGMGKTGELFF. DNA for the CDR3: TGCGCCAGCAGCCAATGGCTAGCGGGAATGGGAAAAACCGGGGAGCTGTTTTTT.

The V and J genes are TRBV19 and TRBJ2-1, with D hard to call. CDR3 size: 11 residues. CDR1 is LNHDA, CDR2 SQIVND, per germline (reference sequence). Trimming took 6 bases from V and 3 from J, leaving 3 bases between them. The CDR3 DNA sequence: TGTGCCAGTAGCAGCTACAATGAGCAGTTCTTC. It is translated as CASSSYNEQFF.

This clone was seen once. The chain recombines TRBV7-2 with TRBJ2-3; D gene uncertain. This CDR3 region has 13 residues. V was trimmed by 1 base and J by 4 bases, leaving 6 bases between them. Germline V CDR1 and CDR2: SGHTA, FQGNSA. The CDR3 loop reads CASSLGVADTQYF. DNA of the CDR3: TGTGCCAGCAGCTTAGGAGTGGCAGATACGCAGTATTTT.

This chain connects TRBV30 to TRBJ2-1; 13 nucleotides agree with TRBD2. Trimming at V came to 2 bases and at J to 13 bases, leaving 8 bases not matched to a gene. The V gene's germline CDR1 is GTSNPN and CDR2 SVGIG (reference sequence). The CDR3 extends over 14 amino acids. The CDR3 region has the DNA TGTGCCTGGAGTCGGACTAGCGGGAGCGGGAGACAGTTCTTC. It yields the protein CAWSRTSGSGRQFF.

This chain uses TRBV6-5 with TRBJ2-7, with D possibly being TRBD2 (5 bases). CDR1 and CDR2 (germline): MNHEY, SVGAGI. The CDR3 extends over 15 amino acids. The V and J ends lost 6 bases and 3 bases respectively, with 18 bases between them. CDR3 amino acids: CASSRTPWEYYEQYF. CDR3 in DNA: TGTGCCAGCAGCCGGACGCCCTGGGAGTACTACGAGCAGTACTTC.

The V gene is TRBV10-3, the J gene TRBJ2-7, with D perhaps TRBD1 (6 bases). Germline V CDR1 and CDR2: ENHRY, SYGVKD. The CDR3 length is 12 residues. V gave up 6 bases and J gave up 4 bases, with 10 bases separating them. The CDR3 reads CAIRRDIYEQYF. DNA for the CDR3: TGTGCCATCAGACGGGACATTTACGAGCAGTACTTC.

CDR3 bases: TGTGCCAGCAGCTTAGGTGGTGGGAGGATCCCGGATACGCAGTATTTT. Protein product: CASSLGGGRIPDTQYF. This rearrangement joins TRBV7-2 to TRBJ2-3; weak D call: TRBD2 (6 bases). CDR1 is SGHTA, CDR2 FQGNSA, per germline. V was trimmed by 1 base and J by 6 bases, leaving 17 bases between them. CDR3 size: 16 residues.

The V and J genes are TRBV5-6 and TRBJ1-6, with no clear D. The CDR3 covers 13 residues. Germline V CDR1 and CDR2: SGHDT, YYEEEE. V lost 1 base to trimming and J lost 9 bases, with 8 bases between them. CDR3 nucleotides: TGTGCCAGCAGCTTGCGGTTCCGTTCACCCCTCCACTTT. Its protein is CASSLRFRSPLHF.

The chain carries TRBV29-1 and TRBJ2-2; unclear D gene. The V and J ends lost 5 bases and 6 bases respectively, with 16 bases between them. Per germline, CDR1 SQVTM and CDR2 ANQGSEA. The CDR3 contains 14 residues. The DNA of the CDR3 is TGCAGCGTTCGGTCGGTGGGCCCCGCCGGGGAGCTGTTTTTT. This gives the protein CSVRSVGPAGELFF.

This rearrangement joins TRBV25-1 to TRBJ2-7; TRBD2 matches 7 bases. This CDR3 is 13 amino acids long. The J segment lost 7 bases and the V segment lost 4 bases, leaving 7 bases of the junction unmatched. Per the germline V gene, CDR1 is MGHDK and CDR2 is SYGVNS. The CDR3 protein is CASSATSLGEQYF. The CDR3 region has the DNA TGTGCCAGCAGTGCGACTAGCCTAGGGGAGCAGTACTTC.

V gene TRBV30 combines with J gene TRBJ1-2; possibly TRBD1 for D (6 bases). From germline, CDR1 is GTSNPN and CDR2 SVGIG (reference sequence). The CDR3 spans 15 residues. The germline V and J ends were trimmed by 5 bases and 2 bases, with 18 bases remaining between them. For the CDR3, the DNA is TGTGCCTGGCGGTGGCCGGGGGGCGCAAACTATGGCTACACCTTC. Amino acids: CAWRWPGGANYGYTF. Based on the CDR3 plus reference TRBV30 and TRBJ1-2, the full variable domain is SQTIHQWPATLVQPVGSPLSLECTVEGTSNPNLYWYRQAAGRGLQLLFYSVGIGQISSEVPQNLSASRPQDRQFILSSKKLLLSDSGFYLCAWRWPGGANYGYTFGSGTRLTVV.

CDR3: CASSHRDIQAKNIQYF. CDR3 coding DNA: TGTGCCAGCAGTCACCGGGACATTCAGGCCAAAAACATTCAGTACTTC. V usage is TRBV27 and J usage is TRBJ2-4; possible D gene TRBD1, 6 bases. Trimming took off 5 bases at V and 1 base at J, with 15 bases between the two ends. The CDR3 runs 16 residues. The germline V gene has CDR1 MNHEY and CDR2 SMNVEV (reference sequence).